This T cell receptor beta chain is drawn from a study of cytomegalovirus exposure and HLA in healthy donors. Study-wide findings and caveats: Previously analyzed data showed that most TCR beta V segments were productive at a frequency of about 87% or about 30%.

This clone was detected only once. Its antigen remains unknown. Use of 60 Vbeta and 13 Jbeta primers characterized the PCR. Repertoires were generated with immunoSEQ multiplex PCR, while TCRdb's copy carries only in-frame clones and drops some. This sample yields 150,000 to 200,000 clones, of which around 80% are seen a single time; 1.4% to 1.5% belongs to the top ten. V was shortened by 3 bases and J by 2 bases, with 16 bases between the two germline ends. Per the germline V gene, CDR1 is SGDLS and CDR2 is YYNGEE. The CDR3 is 16 amino acids. Material: PBMCs. The sequence was collected from a male donor in good health and CMV-seronegative. V is TRBV9 and J is TRBJ2-3; tentatively, D is TRBD2 (5 bases). This chain's CDR3 is CASSAGGGRSTDTQYF. The CDR3 nucleotides are TGTGCCAGCAGCGCCGGTGGAGGCAGGTCCACAGATACGCAGTATTTT.